This TCR beta chain stems from a study of OX40 agonist ivuxolimab in advanced cancers. With respect to the entire study: The costimulatory receptor OX40 (CD134) was targeted by ivuxolimab, a fully human IgG2 agonistic monoclonal antibody. Intravenous ivuxolimab was administered to patients every 2 weeks at six dose levels: 0.01, 0.1, 0.3, 1.5, 3 and 10 mg/kg. The monotherapy dose-escalation portion (N ≈ 50 patients) of the phase I ivuxolimab trial is reported in the paper. A male proportion of around 81% and a mean age of approximately 62 years, ranging from roughly 23 to 80, were recorded for the dose-escalation cohort. Prior anti-PD-1, anti-PD-L1 or anti-CTLA-4 therapy was permitted, and approximately 41% of dose-escalation patients had received checkpoint inhibitors. Among the roughly 50 dose-escalation patients, around 20 had hepatocellular carcinoma, around 15 melanoma, 9 renal cell carcinoma and 9 head and neck cancer. The point of sequencing TCRbeta in the periphery was to test whether ivuxolimab changed TCR sequence diversity and drove clonal T-cell expansion. Three dose-escalation patients achieved partial responses, one with hepatocellular carcinoma and two with cutaneous melanoma. Beyond this particular receptor, the publication reports: Clonal expansion of both CD4+ and CD8+ blood T cells was observed from baseline to week 6 at doses 0.1 to 3.0 mg/kg. Low levels of normalized T-cell clonal expansion were also shown by some nonresponding patients. After ivuxolimab, more expanded clones were found on average in CD8+ T cells than in CD4+ T cells. Antigen specificity was not determined for the clonally expanded peripheral T cells. In the 0.1-3.0 mg/kg groups, partial responders were among the patients with the lowest normalized peripheral clonal expansion, particularly in CD8+ T cells.

Patients with autoimmune disease history or receiving systemic immunosuppression were excluded from the trial. Peripheral blood for TCR sequencing was collected from all dose cohorts at baseline, on cycle 4 day 1, and on cycle 7 day 1. The samples were drawn from a first-in-human, open-label, multicenter phase I dose-escalation trial of ivuxolimab. The trial enrolled adults with locally advanced or metastatic head and neck squamous cell, hepatocellular, melanoma or renal cell carcinoma. Before TCR sequencing, CD4+ T cells and CD8+ T cells from peripheral blood were sorted into separate populations. To sequence the TCRbeta CDR3 region, genomic DNA was isolated from the sorted cells. TCRbeta CDR3 regions were sequenced using the immunoSEQ Assay. TCRdb took over this immuneACCESS table, retaining in-frame rearrangements with V and J assigned. Such tables are incomplete; in checked studies, under half of the missing clones stem from an unresolved V gene, and the remainder is unexplained. The sample includes about 60,000 clones, with over 90% observed a single time. The ten largest account for 15% to 20% of the sample.

Remarks on this clone: Its antigen has not been determined. Base quality data are lacking; no much larger clone is found one base away.

The source was CD4+ or CD8+ T cells sorted from blood, collected in a trial of the OX40 agonist ivuxolimab. This receptor was obtained from an adult with an advanced solid tumor such as melanoma, head and neck, liver or kidney cancer.

The bases are TGTGCCAGCCAATCGACAGACAATGAGCAGTTCTTC. This gives the protein CASQSTDNEQFF. The sequence links TRBV2 to TRBJ2-1; perhaps TRBD1 is the D gene, with 5 bases matching. From the germline V gene, CDR1 is SNHLY and CDR2 is FYNNEI. The CDR3, cysteine through phenylalanine, is 12 amino acids long. The entry retains the CDR3 DNA only, 36 bases that are in frame from base 1. V loses 8 bases of germline sequence and J loses 5 bases, and the interval between the two ends is 10 bases.